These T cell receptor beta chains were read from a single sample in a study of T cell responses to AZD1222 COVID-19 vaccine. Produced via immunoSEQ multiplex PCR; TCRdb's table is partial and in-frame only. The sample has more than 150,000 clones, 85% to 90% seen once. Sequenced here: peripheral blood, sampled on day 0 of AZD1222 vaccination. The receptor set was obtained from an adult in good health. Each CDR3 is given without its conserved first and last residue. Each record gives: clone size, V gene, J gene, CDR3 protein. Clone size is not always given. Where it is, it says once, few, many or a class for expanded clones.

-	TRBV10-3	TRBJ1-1	AISALGGGLNTEAF
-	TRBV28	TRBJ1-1	ASSFVDRNTEAF
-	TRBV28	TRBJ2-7	ASSPGTSGSYEQY
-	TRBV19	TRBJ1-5	ASSHRVLDQPQH
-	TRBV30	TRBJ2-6	AWSVPGSTSGANVLT
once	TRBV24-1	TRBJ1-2	ATSGPPQGFYGYT
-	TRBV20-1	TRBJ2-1	SAPGQKQF
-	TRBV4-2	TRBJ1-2	ASSPETGGEVYGYT
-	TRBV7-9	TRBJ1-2	ASSANNPNT
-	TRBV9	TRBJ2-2	ASRGRGNTGELF
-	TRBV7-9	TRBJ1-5	ASSYATVGGQPQH
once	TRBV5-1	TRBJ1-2	ASSRQGEDYGYT
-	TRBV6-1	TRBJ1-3	ASSEGGPGVGNTIY
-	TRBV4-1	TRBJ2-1	ASSQDEAGGYNEQF
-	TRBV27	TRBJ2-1	ASRLGRSYNEQF
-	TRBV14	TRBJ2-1	ASSHGTGGRLF
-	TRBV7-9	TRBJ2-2	ASSSTLAGGPRGELF
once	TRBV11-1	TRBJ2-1	ASSFRGTSRNEQF
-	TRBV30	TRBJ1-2	AWRNYGYT
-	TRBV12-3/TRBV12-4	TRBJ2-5	ASSLEESETQY
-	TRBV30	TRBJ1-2	AWSPQRFYGYT
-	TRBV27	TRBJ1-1	ASKFRGGPEAF
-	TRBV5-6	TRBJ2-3	ASSLRGRGSDTQY
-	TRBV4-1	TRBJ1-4	AGQTNEKLF
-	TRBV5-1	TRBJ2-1	ASSSEGGVDNEQF
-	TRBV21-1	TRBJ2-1	ASSKGTSGGVDNEQF
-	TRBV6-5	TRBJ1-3	ASSYDGNSGNTIY
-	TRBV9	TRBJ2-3	ASSVSLARMDTQY
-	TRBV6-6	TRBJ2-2	ASSRGLAGVETGELF
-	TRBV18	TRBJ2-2	ASSQGWTGELF
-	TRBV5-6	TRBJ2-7	ASSFDREQY
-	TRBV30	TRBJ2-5	AWTTPGLAQETQY
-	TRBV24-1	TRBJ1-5	ATGEGVNQPQH
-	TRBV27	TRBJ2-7	ASSPRDGRGSEQY
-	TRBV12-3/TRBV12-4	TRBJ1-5	ASRTGGEPQH
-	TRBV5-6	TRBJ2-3	ASSLVRTTDTQY
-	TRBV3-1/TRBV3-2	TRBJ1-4	ASSPHRLATNEKLF
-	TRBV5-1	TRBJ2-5	ASKKEETQY
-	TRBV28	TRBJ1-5	ASSYQPQH
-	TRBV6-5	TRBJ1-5	ASSTTSGAPAPQH
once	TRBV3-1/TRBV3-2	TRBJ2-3	ASSPVGGGMTDTQY
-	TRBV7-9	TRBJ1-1	ASSLTDRGGAEAF
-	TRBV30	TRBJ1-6	AWNRDNSPLH
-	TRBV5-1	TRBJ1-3	ASSSGAAGNTIY
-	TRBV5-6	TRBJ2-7	ASIELGRDEQY
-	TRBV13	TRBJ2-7	ASSPLGPNYEQY
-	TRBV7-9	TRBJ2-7	ASSLVGAREQY
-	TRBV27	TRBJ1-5	ASSKMGSGNQPQH
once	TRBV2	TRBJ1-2	ASSEASSRNYGYT
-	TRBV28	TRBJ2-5	ASSYTMLEYQETQY
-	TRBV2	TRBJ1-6	ASARPEGNSPLH
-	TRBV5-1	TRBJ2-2	ASSLAQGMFRTGELF
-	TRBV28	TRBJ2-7	ASSSSGAKAPYEQY
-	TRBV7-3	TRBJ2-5	ASSPTGAGETQY
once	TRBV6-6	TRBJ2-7	ASSYSISGHEQY